Listed below are T cell receptor beta chains from one sample, sequenced in a study of cytomegalovirus exposure and HLA in healthy donors. Here immunoSEQ multiplex PCR was the method, and the copy in TCRdb shows in-frame clones only, minus some. The table lists 85,000 to 90,000 clones, around 76% of them singletons, with 10% in the top ten. The source material was PBMCs. The source of these receptors is a man aged 25-40 years in good health and CMV-seropositive. Each CDR3 is given with its conserved first and last residue. The D gene is left open where the match is weak. Clone size appears in some rows only: once, few, many, or a class for an expanded clone.

TGTGCTAGCAGCTTAGTCCCCCGGGGGTACGAGCAGTACTTC,CASSLVPRGYEQYF,-,-,TRBJ2-7,TRBV7-7
TGTGCCAGCAGCTTAGCGCTTAGCTCTGGAAACACCATATATTTT,CASSLALSSGNTIYF,-,-,TRBJ1-3,TRBV7-9
TGTGCCAGCAGCTTACTAGCGGGGCCTTACTACGAGCAGTACTTC,CASSLLAGPYYEQYF,-,TRBD2,TRBJ2-7,TRBV5-4
TGTGCCAGCAGCGTATCCGCGGGACCATTCTACGAGCAGTACTTC,CASSVSAGPFYEQYF,-,-,TRBJ2-7,TRBV9
TGTGCCAGCAGTGTTGGGCAGGGTAGCTCTGGGGCCAACGTCCTGACTTTC,CASSVGQGSSGANVLTF,few,-,TRBJ2-6,TRBV6-1
TGCGCTAGCAGCCAAGAATTTAGCGGGGGGACAGATACGCAGTATTTT,CASSQEFSGGTDTQYF,-,TRBD2,TRBJ2-3,TRBV4-3
TGCAGCGTTGATGGACAGGAGAAGGCGAACACTGAAGCTTTCTTT,CSVDGQEKANTEAFF,few,TRBD1,TRBJ1-1,TRBV29-1
TGTGCCAGCAGTCTTCAGTTGAACACTGAAGCTTTCTTT,CASSLQLNTEAFF,-,-,TRBJ1-1,TRBV27
TGTGCCAGCAGTTTATCGAACCCGGGACTAGCGGGGATTGAGCAGTTCTTC,CASSLSNPGLAGIEQFF,-,TRBD2,TRBJ2-1,TRBV27
TGTGCCTGGGGGGACAGGCTTGAAGCTTTCTTT,CAWGDRLEAFF,once,TRBD1,TRBJ1-1,TRBV30
TGTGCCACCAGCAGAGATATGGGGGACACCTTTGGAGAGACCCAGTACTTC,CATSRDMGDTFGETQYF,-,-,TRBJ2-5,TRBV15
TGTGCCTGGAGTGTAGCAGGACAGCAAGAGACCCAGTACTTC,CAWSVAGQQETQYF,-,-,TRBJ2-5,TRBV30
TGTGCCAGTAGTCCCGGGTTTTTTTGGCGCTCCTACGAGCAGTACTTC,CASSPGFFWRSYEQYF,-,-,TRBJ2-7,TRBV19
TGTGCCAGCAGTTACGGGACAGGGGGGAAACTGTTTTTT,CASSYGTGGKLFF,few,TRBD1,TRBJ1-4,TRBV6-5
TGTGCCAGCAGTGATATCACGGGGTGGATCGCCAAAAACATTCAGTACTTC,CASSDITGWIAKNIQYF,-,-,TRBJ2-4,TRBV2
TGTGCCTGGAGTGTACTTCATGATAATTCACCCCTCCACTTT,CAWSVLHDNSPLHF,-,-,TRBJ1-6,TRBV30
TGTGCCTGGCAGGGACAGGGAGCCTACGAGCAGTACTTC,CAWQGQGAYEQYF,-,TRBD1,TRBJ2-7,TRBV30
TGCGCCAGCAGCACTCCCGGGACAGGGGCCACTGAAGCTTTCTTT,CASSTPGTGATEAFF,few,TRBD1,TRBJ1-1,TRBV5-1
TGTGCCAGCATTAATAAGTTGTCTAGCGGGGTCCACGAGCAGTTCTTC,CASINKLSSGVHEQFF,-,TRBD2,TRBJ2-1,TRBV11-1
TGTGCCACCAGCAGGACCTGGGACAGCCAAGAGACCCAGTACTTC,CATSRTWDSQETQYF,-,TRBD1,TRBJ2-5,TRBV15
TGTGCCAGTAGTAGCGGCGGGCCCTACGAGCAGTACTTC,CASSSGGPYEQYF,once,-,TRBJ2-7,TRBV19
TGTGCCAGCAGCTTTCCCACGGGGAATTCACCCCTCCACTTT,CASSFPTGNSPLHF,-,-,TRBJ1-6,TRBV11-2
TGTGCCAGTCAAAACCCGCAGGTACAAGAGACCCAGTACTTC,CASQNPQVQETQYF,-,-,TRBJ2-5,TRBV19
TGTGCCAGCAGCGTAGATAATTCCGGCACAGATACGCAGTATTTT,CASSVDNSGTDTQYF,few,-,TRBJ2-3,TRBV9
TGTGCCCACAGTCGGGGGTATAATTCACCCCTCCACTTT,CAHSRGYNSPLHF,-,-,TRBJ1-6,TRBV30
TGTGCCAGCCGACAGGGTCAGGAAAAACTGTTTTTT,CASRQGQEKLFF,few,TRBD1,TRBJ1-4,TRBV6-1
TGTGCCAGCAGTTTGAAGACAGGGGGGCGGGAAAAACTGTTTTTT,CASSLKTGGREKLFF,-,TRBD1,TRBJ1-4,TRBV27
TGTGCCACCAGCAGATCTCGTGGAGCCACCTACGAGCAGTACTTC,CATSRSRGATYEQYF,-,-,TRBJ2-7,TRBV15
TGTGCCAGCAGCAGCGGACTAGCGGGGGGTCCCTCCACCTACAATGAGCAGTTCTTC,CASSSGLAGGPSTYNEQFF,-,TRBD2,TRBJ2-1,TRBV11-2
TGTGCTAGTGGTCCCGACGGGAGCAATCAGCCCCAGCATTTT,CASGPDGSNQPQHF,-,-,TRBJ1-5,TRBV12-5
TGTGCCAGCAGCGTAGGGGGCGGGGGGGCGTCGGATACGCAGTATTTT,CASSVGGGGASDTQYF,-,TRBD2,TRBJ2-3,TRBV9
TGTGCCACGCGGACAGGGACCTTTAACTATGGCTACACCTTC,CATRTGTFNYGYTF,-,TRBD1,TRBJ1-2,TRBV27
TGTGCCAGCAGCTTAAGGCGGAGCGGGGGGGCATCTACCGGGGAGCTGTTTTTT,CASSLRRSGGASTGELFF,-,TRBD2,TRBJ2-2,TRBV7-3
TGCGCCAGCAGCTTGGGGGGGCTTCCCCCAGAGACCCAGTACTTC,CASSLGGLPPETQYF,-,-,TRBJ2-5,TRBV5-1
TGTGCCAGCAGCGATGAAGCTTTTAGCACCGGGGAGCTGTTTTTT,CASSDEAFSTGELFF,-,-,TRBJ2-2,TRBV7-8
TGTGCCAGCAACCGGGACAGGGGCCAAAACTTC,CASNRDRGQNF,-,TRBD1,TRBJ2-7,TRBV7-3
TGTGCCAGCAGCTCCCAGAAGGGGGCCACCATATATTTT,CASSSQKGATIYF,-,TRBD1,TRBJ1-3,TRBV7-2
TGCAGTAAACTTTCGGATACGCAGTATTTT,CSKLSDTQYF,-,-,TRBJ2-3,TRBV20-1
TGTGCCAGCAGCCCCCCGGGAGGGTCGGGACAGATACCCGGGGAGCTGTTTTTT,CASSPPGGSGQIPGELFF,-,-,TRBJ2-2,TRBV4-2
TGCGCCAGCAGCGTGGGCGGGCCCACTGAAGCTTTCTTT,CASSVGGPTEAFF,-,-,TRBJ1-1,TRBV5-1
TGTGCCAGCAGCTCCGGATGGGGCCGCACTGAAGCTTTCTTT,CASSSGWGRTEAFF,-,-,TRBJ1-1,TRBV7-2
TGTGCCAGCTCCGGGGGGTCGTACGAGACCCAGTACTTC,CASSGGSYETQYF,-,TRBD2,TRBJ2-5,TRBV6-6
TGTGCCACCAGCAGGCGACTAGCGGGGGGCCGACTTCGGGATGAGCAGTTCTTC,CATSRRLAGGRLRDEQFF,-,TRBD2,TRBJ2-1,TRBV15
TGTGCCAGCACTCGCCGGGACAGAAACACCGGGGAGCTGTTTTTT,CASTRRDRNTGELFF,-,TRBD1,TRBJ2-2,TRBV28
TGCAGCGAAGAACAGGGAGCACCCCATTCTAACTATGGCTACACCTTC,CSEEQGAPHSNYGYTF,once,-,TRBJ1-2,TRBV29-1
TGTGCCAGCAGCCAAGATTTTCAGGGACTGGGCACTGAAGCTTTCTTT,CASSQDFQGLGTEAFF,-,-,TRBJ1-1,TRBV14